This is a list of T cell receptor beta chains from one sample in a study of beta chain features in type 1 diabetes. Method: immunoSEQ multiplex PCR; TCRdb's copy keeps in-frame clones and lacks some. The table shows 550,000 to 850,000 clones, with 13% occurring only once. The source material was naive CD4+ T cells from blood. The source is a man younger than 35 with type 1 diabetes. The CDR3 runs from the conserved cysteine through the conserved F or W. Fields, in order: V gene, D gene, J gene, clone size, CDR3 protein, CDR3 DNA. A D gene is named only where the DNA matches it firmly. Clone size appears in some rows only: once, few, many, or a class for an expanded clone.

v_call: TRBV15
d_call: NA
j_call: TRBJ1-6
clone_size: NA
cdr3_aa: CATSRDPSGLGVNSPLHF
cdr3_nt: TGTGCCACCAGCAGAGATCCCAGCGGGCTCGGGGTCAATTCACCCCTCCACTTT

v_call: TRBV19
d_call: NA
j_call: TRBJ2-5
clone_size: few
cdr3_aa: CASSITLPETQYF
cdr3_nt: TGTGCCAGTAGTATCACTTTGCCGGAGACCCAGTACTTC

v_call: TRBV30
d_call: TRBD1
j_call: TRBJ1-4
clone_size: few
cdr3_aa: CAWCRGNEKLFF
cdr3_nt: TGTGCCTGGTGCAGGGGGAATGAAAAACTGTTTTTT

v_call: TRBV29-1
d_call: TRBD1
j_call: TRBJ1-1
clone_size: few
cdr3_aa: CSVESPTGLNTEAFF
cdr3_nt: TGCAGCGTTGAATCCCCGACAGGGTTGAACACTGAAGCTTTCTTT

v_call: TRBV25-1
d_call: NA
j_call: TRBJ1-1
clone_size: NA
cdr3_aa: CASSELRRGRGTEAFF
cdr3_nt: TGTGCCAGCAGTGAATTGAGGAGAGGTCGCGGGACTGAAGCTTTCTTT

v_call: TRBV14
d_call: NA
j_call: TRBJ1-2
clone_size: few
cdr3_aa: CASSQEDGYGYTF
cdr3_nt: TGTGCCAGCAGCCAAGAAGACGGCTATGGCTACACCTTC

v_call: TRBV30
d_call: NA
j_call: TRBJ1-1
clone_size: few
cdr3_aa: CAWSDVGNTEAFF
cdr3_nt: TGTGCCTGGAGTGATGTGGGAAATACTGAAGCTTTCTTT

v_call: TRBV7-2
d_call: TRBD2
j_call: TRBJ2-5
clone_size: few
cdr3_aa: CASSFQGGDQETQYF
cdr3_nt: TGTGCCAGCAGCTTTCAGGGAGGGGACCAAGAGACCCAGTACTTC

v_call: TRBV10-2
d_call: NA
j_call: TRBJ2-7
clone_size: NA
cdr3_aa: CASSELTGASYEQYF
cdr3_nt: TGCGCCAGCAGTGAGCTGACGGGCGCTTCCTACGAGCAGTACTTC

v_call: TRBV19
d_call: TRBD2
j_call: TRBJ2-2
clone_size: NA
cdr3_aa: CASSIPPGGNTGELFF
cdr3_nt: TGTGCCAGTAGTATACCCCCGGGGGGGAACACCGGGGAGCTGTTTTTT

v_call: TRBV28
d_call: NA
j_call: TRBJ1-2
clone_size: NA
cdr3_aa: CASSFRGPAGGYTF
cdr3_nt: TGTGCCAGCAGTTTCCGGGGACCAGCGGGAGGCTACACCTTC

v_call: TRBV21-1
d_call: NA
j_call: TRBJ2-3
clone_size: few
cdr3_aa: CASSKDASGEADTQYF
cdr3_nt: TGTGCCAGCAGCAAAGATGCTAGCGGGGAGGCAGATACGCAGTATTTT

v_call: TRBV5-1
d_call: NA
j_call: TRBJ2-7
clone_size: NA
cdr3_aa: CASSFAGYEQYF
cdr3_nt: TGCGCCAGCAGCTTCGCGGGATACGAGCAGTACTTC

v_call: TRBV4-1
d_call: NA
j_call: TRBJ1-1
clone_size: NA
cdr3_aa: CASSQGDNTEAFF
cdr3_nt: TGCGCCAGCAGCCAAGGGGACAACACTGAAGCTTTCTTT

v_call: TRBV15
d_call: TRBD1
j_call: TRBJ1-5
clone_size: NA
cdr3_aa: CATRIDRGSNQPQHF
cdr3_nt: TGTGCCACCAGGATCGACAGGGGAAGCAATCAGCCCCAGCATTTT

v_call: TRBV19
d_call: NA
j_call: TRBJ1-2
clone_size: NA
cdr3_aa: CASSIGSNYGYTF
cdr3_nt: TGTGCCAGTAGTATAGGCAGCAACTATGGCTACACCTTC

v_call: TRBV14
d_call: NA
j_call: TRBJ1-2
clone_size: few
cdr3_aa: CASSQYYDGYTF
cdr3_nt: TGTGCCAGCAGCCAATATTATGATGGCTACACCTTC

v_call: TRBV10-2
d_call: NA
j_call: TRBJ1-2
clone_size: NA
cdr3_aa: CASVRDGNYGYTF
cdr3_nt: TGCGCCAGCGTCCGGGACGGTAACTATGGCTACACCTTC

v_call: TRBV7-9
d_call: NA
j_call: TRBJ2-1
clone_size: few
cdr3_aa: CASSQGVDREQFF
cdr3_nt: TGTGCCAGCAGCCAAGGGGTAGACAGGGAGCAGTTCTTC

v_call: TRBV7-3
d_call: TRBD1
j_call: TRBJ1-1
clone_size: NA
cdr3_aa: CASSLTGQVVAFF
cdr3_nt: TGTGCCAGCAGCTTAACCGGACAGGTTGTAGCTTTCTTT

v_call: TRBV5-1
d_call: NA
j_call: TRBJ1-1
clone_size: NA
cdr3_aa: CASSLVGDTEAFF
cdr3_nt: TGCGCCAGCAGCTTGGTTGGGGACACTGAAGCTTTCTTT

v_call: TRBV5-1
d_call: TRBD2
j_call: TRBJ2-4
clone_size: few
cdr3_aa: CASSLVGLAEKNIQYF
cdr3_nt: TGCGCCAGCAGCTTGGTGGGACTAGCGGAGAAAAACATTCAGTACTTC

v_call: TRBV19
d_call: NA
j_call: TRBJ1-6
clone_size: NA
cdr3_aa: CASSVGAPIYNSPLHF
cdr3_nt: TGTGCCAGTAGTGTAGGGGCACCTATCTATAATTCACCCCTCCACTTT

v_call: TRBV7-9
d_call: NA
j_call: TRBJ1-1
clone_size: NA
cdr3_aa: CASSPKHENTEAFF
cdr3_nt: TGTGCCAGCAGCCCTAAACATGAAAACACTGAAGCTTTCTTT

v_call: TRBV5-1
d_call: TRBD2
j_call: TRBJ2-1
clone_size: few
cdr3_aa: CASSILAGGADEQFF
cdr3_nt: TGCGCCAGCAGCATCCTAGCGGGGGGCGCGGATGAGCAGTTCTTC